Listed below are T cell receptor beta chains from one sample, sequenced in a study of cytomegalovirus exposure and HLA in healthy donors. Clones were sequenced by immunoSEQ multiplex PCR, and TCRdb holds only the in-frame ones, with some missing. The repertoire holds about 160,000 clones, with roughly 80% as singletons. Sequenced material: PBMCs. The receptor source for this set is a female donor in good health and CMV-seronegative. The CDR3 runs from the conserved cysteine through the conserved F or W. A D gene is named only where the DNA matches it firmly. Part of the rows lack a size; the others show once, few, many or a class for expanded clones.

cdr3_aa: CASSLSAGAGNTIYF
cdr3_nt: TGTGCCAGCAGCTTAAGTGCAGGGGCCGGAAACACCATATATTTT
d_call: NA
j_call: TRBJ1-3
v_call: TRBV7-2
clone_size: NA

cdr3_aa: CASSGDSYEQYF
cdr3_nt: TGTGCCAGCAGCGGCGACAGCTACGAGCAGTACTTC
d_call: NA
j_call: TRBJ2-7
v_call: TRBV2
clone_size: NA

cdr3_aa: CASSRGQGARYEQYF
cdr3_nt: TGCGCCAGCAGCCGAGGACAGGGGGCGAGGTACGAGCAGTACTTC
d_call: TRBD1
j_call: TRBJ2-7
v_call: TRBV4-1
clone_size: once

cdr3_aa: CAWTRWDRGLSGANVLTF
cdr3_nt: TGTGCCTGGACGAGATGGGACAGGGGACTCTCTGGGGCCAACGTCCTGACTTTC
d_call: TRBD1
j_call: TRBJ2-6
v_call: TRBV30
clone_size: NA

cdr3_aa: CASSLGTNEQFF
cdr3_nt: TGTGCCAGCAGTTTAGGGACTAATGAGCAGTTCTTC
d_call: NA
j_call: TRBJ2-1
v_call: TRBV27
clone_size: NA

cdr3_aa: CASRSGGRDTGELFF
cdr3_nt: TGTGCCAGTAGGAGCGGGGGGAGGGACACCGGGGAGCTGTTTTTT
d_call: TRBD2
j_call: TRBJ2-2
v_call: TRBV19
clone_size: NA

cdr3_aa: CASSNSARDNEQYF
cdr3_nt: TGTGCCAGTAGTAATTCGGCCAGGGACAACGAGCAGTACTTC
d_call: NA
j_call: TRBJ2-7
v_call: TRBV19
clone_size: NA

cdr3_aa: CASSPIPNGDRETQYF
cdr3_nt: TGTGCCAGCTCACCCATCCCCAATGGAGATCGAGAGACCCAGTACTTC
d_call: NA
j_call: TRBJ2-5
v_call: TRBV18
clone_size: NA

cdr3_aa: CASGPGTVHNSPLHF
cdr3_nt: TGTGCCAGCGGTCCGGGGACAGTACATAATTCACCCCTCCACTTT
d_call: TRBD1
j_call: TRBJ1-6
v_call: TRBV28
clone_size: few

cdr3_aa: CATSAWREGNSPLHF
cdr3_nt: TGTGCCACCAGCGCCTGGAGGGAGGGGAATTCACCCCTCCACTTT
d_call: NA
j_call: TRBJ1-6
v_call: TRBV15
clone_size: NA

cdr3_aa: CASSRSPRYDTEAFF
cdr3_nt: TGCGCCAGCAGCCGGTCCCCCAGGTATGACACTGAAGCTTTCTTT
d_call: NA
j_call: TRBJ1-1
v_call: TRBV4-1
clone_size: NA

cdr3_aa: CASSLLAGGNGELFF
cdr3_nt: TGTGCCAGCAGCTTACTAGCGGGGGGGAACGGGGAGCTGTTTTTT
d_call: TRBD2
j_call: TRBJ2-2
v_call: TRBV7-3
clone_size: NA

cdr3_aa: CASDSGGLGDTQYF
cdr3_nt: TGCGCCAGTGATAGCGGGGGTTTAGGAGATACGCAGTATTTT
d_call: TRBD2
j_call: TRBJ2-3
v_call: TRBV10-2
clone_size: few

cdr3_aa: CAISRDRANYGYTF
cdr3_nt: TGTGCCATCTCCCGGGACAGGGCTAACTATGGCTACACCTTC
d_call: TRBD1
j_call: TRBJ1-2
v_call: TRBV10-3
clone_size: NA

cdr3_aa: CASSLGQQDTIYF
cdr3_nt: TGTGCCAGCAGCTTGGGGCAGCAGGACACCATATATTTT
d_call: NA
j_call: TRBJ1-3
v_call: TRBV7-2
clone_size: NA

cdr3_aa: CASSLENYPTVATQYF
cdr3_nt: TGTGCCAGCAGCTTAGAAAATTACCCCACGGTAGCGACCCAGTACTTC
d_call: NA
j_call: TRBJ2-5
v_call: TRBV7-2
clone_size: NA

cdr3_aa: CASSLAGSRPDTQYF
cdr3_nt: TGTGCCAGCAGCTTAGCGGGCTCCCGGCCAGATACGCAGTATTTT
d_call: NA
j_call: TRBJ2-3
v_call: TRBV7-2
clone_size: NA

cdr3_aa: CAISEESQPQHF
cdr3_nt: TGTGCCATCAGTGAGGAGAGTCAGCCCCAGCATTTT
d_call: NA
j_call: TRBJ1-5
v_call: TRBV10-3
clone_size: NA

cdr3_aa: CAWRERGGSYEQYF
cdr3_nt: TGTGCCTGGAGAGAGCGGGGTGGATCCTACGAGCAGTACTTC
d_call: TRBD2
j_call: TRBJ2-7
v_call: TRBV30
clone_size: NA

cdr3_aa: CASSRGAGQPQHF
cdr3_nt: TGTGCCAGCAGCCGCGGGGCAGGGCAGCCCCAGCATTTT
d_call: NA
j_call: TRBJ1-5
v_call: TRBV2
clone_size: NA

cdr3_aa: CASSYSGQGDYGYTF
cdr3_nt: TGTGCCAGCAGTTACTCCGGACAGGGGGACTATGGCTACACCTTC
d_call: TRBD1
j_call: TRBJ1-2
v_call: TRBV6-5
clone_size: NA

cdr3_aa: CASSTQTGGKEFSNQPQHF
cdr3_nt: TGTGCCAGCAGCACGCAAACAGGGGGCAAGGAATTTAGCAATCAGCCCCAGCATTTT
d_call: NA
j_call: TRBJ1-5
v_call: TRBV21-1
clone_size: NA

cdr3_aa: CASSQDRSGRANEQFF
cdr3_nt: TGCGCCAGCAGCCAAGATCGCAGCGGGAGGGCTAATGAGCAGTTCTTC
d_call: TRBD2
j_call: TRBJ2-1
v_call: TRBV4-3
clone_size: NA

cdr3_aa: CASSRDRNQPQHF
cdr3_nt: TGTGCCAGCTCTCGGGACAGGAATCAGCCCCAGCATTTT
d_call: TRBD1
j_call: TRBJ1-5
v_call: TRBV18
clone_size: NA

cdr3_aa: CASSNRDRGYEQYF
cdr3_nt: TGTGCCAGCAGCAACCGGGACAGGGGGTACGAGCAGTACTTC
d_call: TRBD1
j_call: TRBJ2-7
v_call: TRBV7-6
clone_size: NA

cdr3_aa: CASSAGSSGGAYNEQFF
cdr3_nt: TGTGCCAGCAGCGCTGGCTCTAGCGGGGGGGCGTACAATGAGCAGTTCTTC
d_call: TRBD2
j_call: TRBJ2-1
v_call: TRBV9
clone_size: NA

cdr3_aa: CASSRLREGTGASTDTQYF
cdr3_nt: TGCGCCAGCAGCCGGCTGAGGGAGGGGACGGGGGCTAGCACAGATACGCAGTATTTT
d_call: NA
j_call: TRBJ2-3
v_call: TRBV4-3
clone_size: NA

cdr3_aa: CASSGGSSYNEQFF
cdr3_nt: TGTGCCAGCTCGGGCGGGAGCTCCTACAATGAGCAGTTCTTC
d_call: TRBD2
j_call: TRBJ2-1
v_call: TRBV5-4
clone_size: NA

cdr3_aa: CSVVGQRYNEQFF
cdr3_nt: TGCAGCGTCGTGGGACAGCGATACAATGAGCAGTTCTTC
d_call: TRBD1
j_call: TRBJ2-1
v_call: TRBV29-1
clone_size: NA

cdr3_aa: CASSPSTESYGYTF
cdr3_nt: TGTGCCAGCTCGCCTTCCACAGAAAGCTATGGCTACACCTTC
d_call: NA
j_call: TRBJ1-2
v_call: TRBV18
clone_size: NA

cdr3_aa: CASSLTGAEAFF
cdr3_nt: TGTGCCAGCAGCTTAACCGGGGCTGAAGCTTTCTTT
d_call: NA
j_call: TRBJ1-1
v_call: TRBV7-3
clone_size: NA

cdr3_aa: CASSEGGSMETQYF
cdr3_nt: TGTGCCAGCAGTGAAGGTGGGAGTATGGAGACCCAGTACTTC
d_call: NA
j_call: TRBJ2-5
v_call: TRBV25-1
clone_size: once

cdr3_aa: CASSVEGVGGGKGSPAHSTDTQYF
cdr3_nt: TGTGCCAGCAGCGTAGAAGGCGTCGGGGGGGGCAAAGGGTCTCCGGCGCATAGCACAGATACGCAGTATTTT
d_call: TRBD2
j_call: TRBJ2-3
v_call: TRBV9
clone_size: NA

cdr3_aa: CASSVVAGQGPYEQYF
cdr3_nt: TGTGCCAGCAGCGTAGTTGCGGGACAGGGCCCCTACGAGCAGTACTTC
d_call: TRBD1
j_call: TRBJ2-7
v_call: TRBV9
clone_size: few

cdr3_aa: CASSLAGTGEETQYF
cdr3_nt: TGTGCCAGCAGCTTAGCTGGGACAGGGGAGGAGACCCAGTACTTC
d_call: TRBD1
j_call: TRBJ2-5
v_call: TRBV7-2
clone_size: NA

cdr3_aa: CAAQGGGYGYTF
cdr3_nt: TGTGCCGCACAGGGTGGAGGCTATGGCTACACCTTC
d_call: NA
j_call: TRBJ1-2
v_call: TRBV10-3
clone_size: NA

cdr3_aa: CASSSAAGTGISGNEQFF
cdr3_nt: TGTGCCAGCAGCTCCGCCGCCGGGACAGGGATCTCCGGCAATGAGCAGTTCTTC
d_call: TRBD1
j_call: TRBJ2-1
v_call: TRBV7-3
clone_size: NA

cdr3_aa: CASTQGTYGYTF
cdr3_nt: TGTGCCAGCACGCAGGGGACCTATGGCTACACCTTC
d_call: NA
j_call: TRBJ1-2
v_call: TRBV25-1
clone_size: few

cdr3_aa: CASRRDRVTGELFF
cdr3_nt: TGTGCCAGCAGGCGGGACAGGGTCACCGGGGAGCTGTTTTTT
d_call: TRBD1
j_call: TRBJ2-2
v_call: TRBV6-5
clone_size: NA

cdr3_aa: CASSPAVGTDTQYF
cdr3_nt: TGTGCCAGCAGCCCCGCGGTCGGCACAGATACGCAGTATTTT
d_call: NA
j_call: TRBJ2-3
v_call: TRBV7-9
clone_size: NA

cdr3_aa: CASSLTPGSEKLFF
cdr3_nt: TGTGCCAGCAGTTTAACACCGGGGAGTGAAAAACTGTTTTTT
d_call: NA
j_call: TRBJ1-4
v_call: TRBV28
clone_size: NA

cdr3_aa: CASSAGGPGYEQYF
cdr3_nt: TGTGCCAGTAGTGCGGGGGGACCGGGCTACGAGCAGTACTTC
d_call: TRBD2
j_call: TRBJ2-7
v_call: TRBV19
clone_size: NA

cdr3_aa: CASSPDRVETGELFF
cdr3_nt: TGTGCCAGCAGCCCCGACAGGGTAGAGACCGGGGAGCTGTTTTTT
d_call: TRBD1
j_call: TRBJ2-2
v_call: TRBV7-2
clone_size: NA

cdr3_aa: CASSQGRGQGDTIYF
cdr3_nt: TGCGCCAGCAGCCAAGGGCGGGGACAGGGTGACACCATATATTTT
d_call: TRBD1
j_call: TRBJ1-3
v_call: TRBV4-3
clone_size: NA

cdr3_aa: CSASPGETQYF
cdr3_nt: TGCAGTGCCAGTCCCGGGGAGACCCAGTACTTC
d_call: NA
j_call: TRBJ2-5
v_call: TRBV20-1
clone_size: NA

cdr3_aa: CASSSSAGGVTGELFF
cdr3_nt: TGTGCCAGCAGCTCCTCAGCGGGGGGGGTCACCGGGGAGCTGTTTTTT
d_call: TRBD2
j_call: TRBJ2-2
v_call: TRBV7-3
clone_size: NA

cdr3_aa: CASRRQGSSYEQYF
cdr3_nt: TGTGCCAGCAGACGACAGGGCAGCTCCTACGAGCAGTACTTC
d_call: TRBD1
j_call: TRBJ2-7
v_call: TRBV2
clone_size: NA

cdr3_aa: CASSLGQENYGYTF
cdr3_nt: TGTGCCAGCAGCTTAGGGCAGGAAAACTATGGCTACACCTTC
d_call: NA
j_call: TRBJ1-2
v_call: TRBV7-9
clone_size: NA

cdr3_aa: CASSVVAGGTPGELFF
cdr3_nt: TGTGCCAGCAGTGTTGTGGCAGGAGGAACACCCGGGGAGCTGTTTTTT
d_call: NA
j_call: TRBJ2-2
v_call: TRBV6-4
clone_size: NA

cdr3_aa: CASTSLGEGETQYF
cdr3_nt: TGTGCCAGCACCTCCCTAGGGGAGGGGGAGACCCAGTACTTC
d_call: TRBD2
j_call: TRBJ2-5
v_call: TRBV7-2
clone_size: NA

cdr3_aa: CASSQDRGTSGYNEQFF
cdr3_nt: TGCGCCAGCAGCCAAGACAGAGGGACTAGCGGCTACAATGAGCAGTTCTTC
d_call: TRBD2
j_call: TRBJ2-1
v_call: TRBV4-3
clone_size: few

cdr3_aa: CASCELAGVSATINEQFF
cdr3_nt: TGTGCCAGCTGTGAGCTAGCGGGAGTATCGGCTACAATTAATGAGCAGTTCTTC
d_call: TRBD2
j_call: TRBJ2-1
v_call: TRBV7-8
clone_size: few

cdr3_aa: CASRPGGARGFQQYF
cdr3_nt: TGTGCCAGCAGGCCCGGGGGGGCGCGAGGCTTCCAGCAGTACTTC
d_call: TRBD2
j_call: TRBJ2-7
v_call: TRBV28
clone_size: few